What follows are 18 T cell receptor beta chains derived from one specimen sequenced in a study of T cells in Graves' hyperthyroidism and ophthalmopathy. The source material, RNA transcripts, was used to amplify TCR beta CDR3 regions. The TCR CDR3 was amplified in a first-round RT-PCR using the HTBI primer set. TCRdb reprocessed the multiplex PCR reads with MiXCR, giving one entry per CDR3 protein. The sample carries under 130,000 distinct CDR3 sequences, roughly 44% recorded once. Material for sequencing was blood. Receptors originate from a man between 35 and 55 years old with Graves' hyperthyroidism.

Remarks on this clonotype: This is likely a read error, given that the CDR3 carries no conserved phenylalanine or tryptophan at its end. Because the CDR3's place on the DNA is in doubt, the DNA is left out and the CDR3 is given as listed by TCRdb. The CDR3 region is CASSPEVHSS. The rearrangement links TRBV7-2 to TRBJ1-3. CDR1 is SGHTA, CDR2 FQGNSA, per germline. The CDR3 has 10 amino acids, counting both end residues.

This clonotype was counted at least ten times. The chain links TRBV10-3 to TRBJ2-7; D gene uncertain. V was trimmed by 10 bases and J by 2 bases, leaving 15 bases between them. Germline V lookup: CDR1 ENHRY, CDR2 SYGVKD. The CDR3 spans 13 residues. This chain's CDR3 is CATHYGRTYEQYF. CDR3 sequence (DNA): TGTGCCACCCACTATGGCAGGACCTACGAGCAGTACTTC.

This chain connects TRBV20-1 to TRBJ1-2, with D unclear. This CDR3 spans 14 amino acids. Per the germline V gene, CDR1 is DFQATT and CDR2 is SNEGSKA (reference sequence). Trimming stripped 1 base from V and 1 base from J, with 10 bases between. CDR3 sequence: CSARGLPFNYGYTF. CDR3 sequence (DNA): TGCAGTGCTAGAGGCCTGCCTTTTAACTATGGCTACACCTTC.

In this sample, this clonotype turned up many times. The genes are TRBV6-1 and TRBJ2-3; 11 bases fit TRBD2. J gave up 0 bases and V 5 bases, and 1 base lay outside the gene matches. In germline, CDR1 is MNHNS, CDR2 SASEGT. The CDR3 totals 15 residues. CDR3 nucleotide sequence: TGTGCCAGCAGTACTAGCGGGGGTAGCACAGATACGCAGTATTTT. This codes for CASSTSGGSTDTQYF.

Note on this clonotype: A much larger clone is a single base away; this may be a read error. The rearrangement uses TRBV6-1 and TRBJ2-7; the match to TRBD1 covers 9 bases. The V gene's germline CDR1 is MNHNS and CDR2 SASEGT. The CDR3 has 15 amino acids. Unmatched junction bases numbered 9, after V lost 5 bases and J lost 4 bases. The CDR3: CASSNHDRGSYEQYF. The CDR3 DNA reads TGTGCCAGCAGTAACCATGACAGGGGGAGTTACGAGCAGTACTTC.

This clonotype was seen just once. The rearrangement joins TRBV6-5 to TRBJ1-1; TRBD1 agrees at 7 bases. V was clipped by 3 bases and J by 8 bases; unmatched bases: 6. CDR1 MNHEY and CDR2 SVGAGI come from the germline V gene. This CDR3 spans 13 amino acids. CDR3 nucleotide sequence: TGTGCCAGCAGTTATACAGGGGTTACGGAAGCTTTCTTT. Translation: CASSYTGVTEAFF.

This chain links TRBV10-3 with TRBJ2-7, with 10 bases identical to TRBD2. Germline V lookup: CDR1 ENHRY, CDR2 SYGVKD. V shed 10 bases, J shed 0 bases, and the junction held 15 bases outside the gene matches. This CDR3 comprises 17 residues. In DNA, the CDR3 is TGTGCCACCACTAGCGGGATTGCACCTCCGTGCTCCTACGAGCAGTACTTC. Residues: CATTSGIAPPCSYEQYF.

The chain joins TRBV7-3 to TRBJ1-2; TRBD1 might be the D (6 bases). CDR3 length equals 15 residues. Trimming removed 0 bases from V and 8 bases from J, with 16 bases in between. CDR1 and CDR2 (germline): SGHTA, FQGTGA. CDR3 amino acids: CASSLTGGGRYGYTF. CDR3 DNA sequence: TGTGCCAGCAGCTTAACAGGGGGAGGGAGGTACGGCTACACCTTC.

CDR3 DNA sequence: TGTGCTAGAGACAGGGGTGGGGAGACCCAGTACTTC. Its translation: CARDRGGETQYF. V and J are TRBV25-1 and TRBJ2-5; 8 nucleotides align to TRBD1. This CDR3 is built from 12 residues. Germline CDR1 reads MGHDK; CDR2 reads SYGVNS.

This clonotype was counted a single time. V usage is TRBV10-3 and J usage is TRBJ2-3, with D perhaps matching TRBD2 (6 bases). Germline CDR1 ENHRY, CDR2 SYGVKD. The CDR3 sequence is 12 residues long. With 3 bases removed from V and 10 bases from J, the gap between germline ends came to 11 bases. The CDR3 DNA is TGTGCCATCAGTGACCGGGAGTCAGCGCAGTATTTT. It yields the protein CAISDRESAQYF.

The chain employs TRBV7-8 and TRBJ1-2, with 7 positions matching TRBD1. The CDR3 extends over 14 amino acids. CDR1 and CDR2 from the germline V gene are SGHVS and FQNEAQ. V lost 3 bases and J lost 6; bases outside the gene matches: 7. CDR3 bases: TGTGCCAGCAGCTTGGTACCCGGGACAGATGGCTACACCTTC. Its protein product is CASSLVPGTDGYTF.

This clonotype was detected many times. V and J are TRBV29-1 and TRBJ2-1; D remains ambiguous. CDR3 length: 11 amino acids. The germline gives CDR1 SQVTM, CDR2 ANQGSEA. V was cut by 4 bases and J by 2 bases, with 3 bases left in between. The DNA for the CDR3 is TGCAGCGTTGCACCCTACAATGAGCAGTTCTTC. It yields the protein CSVAPYNEQFF.

V usage is TRBV2 and J usage is TRBJ1-2, with 10 bases matching TRBD1. From germline, CDR1 is SNHLY and CDR2 FYNNEI. The CDR3 has 16 residues. V was clipped by 4 bases and J by 8 bases; unmatched bases: 13. CDR3 amino acids: CASSGDRGHLQEGYTF. CDR3 sequence (DNA): TGTGCCAGCAGTGGGGACAGGGGCCACCTTCAAGAGGGCTACACCTTC.

This clonotype was detected ten times or more. The V call is TRBV6-5, the J call TRBJ1-6; 7 bases agree with TRBD1. V was clipped by 8 bases and J by 8 bases; unmatched bases: 6. CDR1 and CDR2 from the germline V gene are MNHEY and SVGAGI. The CDR3 is 13 residues long. This CDR3 reads CASARGLDSPLHF. The CDR3 DNA reads TGTGCCAGCGCTAGGGGGCTTGATTCACCCCTCCACTTT.

There are many counts of this clonotype. The chain couples TRBV7-2 to TRBJ2-5, with a possible D match to TRBD2 (5 bases). This CDR3 comprises 14 residues. Germline values: CDR1 SGHTA, CDR2 FQGNSA. With 6 bases removed from V and 2 bases from J, the gap between germline ends came to 13 bases. In DNA, the CDR3 is TGTGCCAGCAGTACCCTGACGGGGCAAGAGACCCAGTACTTC. It is translated as CASSTLTGQETQYF.

The sample holds many counts of this clonotype. The chain recombines TRBV3-1 with TRBJ1-2; TRBD1 matches at 7 bases. Germline loops: CDR1 LGHDT, CDR2 YNNKEL (reference sequence). V shed 3 bases, J shed 1 base, and the junction held 2 bases outside the gene matches. The CDR3 runs to 14 residues. The CDR3 here is CASSQAGGNYGYTF. CDR3 coding DNA: TGTGCCAGCAGCCAGGCAGGGGGTAACTATGGCTACACCTTC.

This clonotype occurred many times. The genes are TRBV12-3 or TRBV12-4 and TRBJ2-7, with D possibly matching TRBD1 (6 bases). Trimming removed 6 bases from V and 7 bases from J, with 16 bases in between. This CDR3 contains 13 residues. The CDR3 sequence is CASSIKTGLEQYF. CDR3 DNA sequence: TGTGCCAGCAGCATAAAAACAGGGTTGGAGCAGTACTTC.

The CDR3 protein is CSATSGAYEQYF. CDR3 in DNA: TGCAGTGCCACTAGCGGGGCCTACGAGCAGTACTTC. V usage is TRBV20-1 and J usage is TRBJ2-7, with 10 bases matching TRBD2. V shed 6 bases, J shed 2 bases, and the junction held 1 base outside the gene matches. The CDR3 spans 12 residues. Germline loops: CDR1 DFQATT, CDR2 SNEGSKA (reference sequence).